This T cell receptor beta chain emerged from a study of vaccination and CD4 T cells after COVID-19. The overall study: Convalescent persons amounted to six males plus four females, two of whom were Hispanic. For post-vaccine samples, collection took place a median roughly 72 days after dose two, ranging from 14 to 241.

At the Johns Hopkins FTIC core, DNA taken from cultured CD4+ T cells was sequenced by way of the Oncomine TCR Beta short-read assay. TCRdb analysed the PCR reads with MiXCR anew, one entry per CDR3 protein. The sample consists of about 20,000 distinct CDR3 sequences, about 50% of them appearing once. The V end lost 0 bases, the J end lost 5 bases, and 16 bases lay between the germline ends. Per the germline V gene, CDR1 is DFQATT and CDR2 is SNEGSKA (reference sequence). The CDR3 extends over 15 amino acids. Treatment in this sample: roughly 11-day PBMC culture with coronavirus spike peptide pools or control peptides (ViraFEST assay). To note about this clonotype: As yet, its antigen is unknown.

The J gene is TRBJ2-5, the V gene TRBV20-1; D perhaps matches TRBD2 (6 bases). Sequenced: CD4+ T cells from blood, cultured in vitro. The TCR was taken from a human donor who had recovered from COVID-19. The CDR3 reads CSARDPGGAGETQYF. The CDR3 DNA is TGCAGTGCTAGAGATCCCGGAGGGGCGGGGGAGACCCAGTACTTC.